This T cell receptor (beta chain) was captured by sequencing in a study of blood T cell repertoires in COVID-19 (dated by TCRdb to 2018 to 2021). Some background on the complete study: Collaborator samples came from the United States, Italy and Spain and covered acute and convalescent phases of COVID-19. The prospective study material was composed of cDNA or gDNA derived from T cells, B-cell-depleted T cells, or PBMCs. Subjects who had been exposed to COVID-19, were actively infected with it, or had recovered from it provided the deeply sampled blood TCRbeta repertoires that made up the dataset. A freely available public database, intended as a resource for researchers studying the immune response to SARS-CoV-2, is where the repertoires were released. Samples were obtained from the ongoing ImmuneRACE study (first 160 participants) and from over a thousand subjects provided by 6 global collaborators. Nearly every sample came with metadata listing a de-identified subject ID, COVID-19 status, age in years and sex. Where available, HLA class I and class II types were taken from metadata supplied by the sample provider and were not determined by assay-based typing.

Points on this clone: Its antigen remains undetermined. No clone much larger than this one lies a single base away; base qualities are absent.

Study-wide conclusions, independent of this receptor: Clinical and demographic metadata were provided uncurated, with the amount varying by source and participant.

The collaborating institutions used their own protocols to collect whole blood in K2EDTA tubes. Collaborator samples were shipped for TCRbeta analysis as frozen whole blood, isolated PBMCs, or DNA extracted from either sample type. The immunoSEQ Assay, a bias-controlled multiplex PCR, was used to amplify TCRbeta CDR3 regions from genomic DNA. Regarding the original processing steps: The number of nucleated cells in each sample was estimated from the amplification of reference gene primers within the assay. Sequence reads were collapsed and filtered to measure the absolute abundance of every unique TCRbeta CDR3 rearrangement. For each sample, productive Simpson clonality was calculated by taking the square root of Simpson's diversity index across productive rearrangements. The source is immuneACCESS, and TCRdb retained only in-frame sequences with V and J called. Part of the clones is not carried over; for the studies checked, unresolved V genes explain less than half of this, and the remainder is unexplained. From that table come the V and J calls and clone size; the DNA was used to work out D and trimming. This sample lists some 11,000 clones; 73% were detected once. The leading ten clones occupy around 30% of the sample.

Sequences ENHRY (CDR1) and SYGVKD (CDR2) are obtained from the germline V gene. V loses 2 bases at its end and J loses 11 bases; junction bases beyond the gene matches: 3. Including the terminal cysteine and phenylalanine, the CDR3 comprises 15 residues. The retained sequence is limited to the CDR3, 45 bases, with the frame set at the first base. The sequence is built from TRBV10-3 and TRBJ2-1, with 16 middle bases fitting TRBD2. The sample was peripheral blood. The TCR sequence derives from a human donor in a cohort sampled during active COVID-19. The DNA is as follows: TGTGCCATCAGTGAGCCGGGACTAGCGGGGGGGCAGCAGTTCTTC. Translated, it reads CAISEPGLAGGQQFF.